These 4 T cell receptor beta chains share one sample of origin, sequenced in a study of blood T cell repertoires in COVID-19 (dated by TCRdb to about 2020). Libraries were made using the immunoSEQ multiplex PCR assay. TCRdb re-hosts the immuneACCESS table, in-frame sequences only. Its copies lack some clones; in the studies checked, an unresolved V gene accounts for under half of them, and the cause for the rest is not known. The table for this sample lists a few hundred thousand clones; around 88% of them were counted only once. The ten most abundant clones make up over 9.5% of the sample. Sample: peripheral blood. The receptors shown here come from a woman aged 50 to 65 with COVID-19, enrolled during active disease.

The CDR3 region has the DNA TGTGCCAGCAGTCCCCGGGGACAGCCGAGCTCTGGAAACACCATATATTTT. Its protein product is CASSPRGQPSSGNTIYF. The V gene is TRBV28, the J gene TRBJ1-3, with 7 bases that match TRBD1. The CDR3 totals 17 residues. CDR1 is MDHEN, CDR2 SYDVKM, per germline. Trimming removed 5 bases from V and 0 bases from J; junction bases left unmatched: 10.

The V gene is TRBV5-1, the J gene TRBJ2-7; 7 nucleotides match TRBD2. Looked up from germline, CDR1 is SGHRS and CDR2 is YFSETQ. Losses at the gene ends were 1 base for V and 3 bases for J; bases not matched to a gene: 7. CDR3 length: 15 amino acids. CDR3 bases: TGCGCCAGCAGCTTGTGGCGAGCGGGGAGCTACGAGCAGTACTTC. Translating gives CASSLWRAGSYEQYF.

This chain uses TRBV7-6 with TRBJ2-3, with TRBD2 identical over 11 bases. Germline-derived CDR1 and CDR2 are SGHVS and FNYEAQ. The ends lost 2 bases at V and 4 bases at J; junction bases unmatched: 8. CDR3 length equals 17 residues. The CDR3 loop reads CASSLTLAGGFADTQYF. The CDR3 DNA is TGTGCCAGCAGCTTAACCTTAGCGGGGGGGTTTGCAGATACGCAGTATTTT.

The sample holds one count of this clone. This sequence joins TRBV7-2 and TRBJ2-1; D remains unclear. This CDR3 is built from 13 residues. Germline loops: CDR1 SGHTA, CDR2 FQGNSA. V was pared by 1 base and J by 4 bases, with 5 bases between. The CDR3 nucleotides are TGTGCCAGCAGCTTAGGACAATACAATGAGCAGTTCTTC. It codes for CASSLGQYNEQFF.